The 23 T cell receptor beta chains given below trace back to one sample, sequenced in a study of T cell changes during pregnancy in multiple sclerosis (dated by TCRdb to about 2019). The library was made by the immunoSEQ multiplex PCR assay. TCRdb carries this immuneACCESS record with in-frame sequences only. Its versions omit some clonotypes, under half of them owing to an unresolved V gene in the studies checked, with the rest unexplained. For this sample the table gives 30,000 to 50,000 clones, of which about nine tenths were detected only once. The ten largest clones take up 0.4% to 0.55% of the sample. Sequencing was performed on CD4+ T cells from peripheral blood mononuclear cells, taken in the first trimester of pregnancy. Source of these receptors: a female donor in good health, enrolled as a control in a pregnancy study.

The chain couples TRBV29-1 to TRBJ1-2; 7 bases fit TRBD1. The V gene's germline CDR1 is SQVTM and CDR2 ANQGSEA. The CDR3 is 12 amino acids. V lost 8 bases to trimming and J lost 4 bases; unmatched junction nucleotides: 7. The CDR3 bases are TGCAGCATCAACAGGGGAGCCTATGGCTACACCTTC. Amino acids: CSINRGAYGYTF. The full variable domain, completed using reference TRBV29-1 and TRBJ1-2, is SAVISQKPSRDICQRGTSLTIQCQVDSQVTMMFWYRQQPGQSLTLIATANQGSEATYESGFVIDKFPISRPNLTFSTLTVSNMSPEDSSIYLCSINRGAYGYTFGSGTRLTVV.

The CDR3 region has the DNA TGCGCCAGCAGCTTGGAAGGGGGTGGAAGCGGTGGCTACACCTTC. Amino acids: CASSLEGGGSGGYTF. The chain recombines TRBV5-1 with TRBJ1-2; D possibly corresponds to TRBD1 (6 bases). The CDR3 is 15 amino acids. Germline assignment: CDR1 SGHRS and CDR2 YFSETQ. Deletions cut 0 bases from V and 7 bases from J, with 16 bases between.

Comments on this clone: One junction end does not reproduce the germline sequence, and a read error may be involved. This chain uses TRBV7-2 with TRBJ1-5; a weak D match, TRBD1 (6 bases). Germline-derived CDR1 and CDR2 are SGHTA and FQGNSA. This CDR3 has 15 amino acids. The CDR3 loop reads CASSPQGLSTQPQHF. CDR3 coding DNA: TGTGCCAGCAGCCCCCAGGGGCTAAGCACTCAGCCCCAGCATTTT.

The chain has TRBV7-9 and TRBJ1-1, with 9 nucleotides matching TRBD1. V gave up 5 bases and J gave up 1 base; unmatched junction bases: 8. Germline CDR1 SEHNR, CDR2 FQNEAQ (reference sequence). This CDR3 region has 16 residues. DNA of the CDR3: TGTGCCAGCAGCCCACAGGGGGCAATCAGGAACACTGAAGCTTTCTTT. This gives the protein CASSPQGAIRNTEAFF.

The sample holds one count of this clone. The rearrangement joins TRBV5-6 to TRBJ1-4, with TRBD1 matching 7 bases. Looked up from germline, CDR1 is SGHDT and CDR2 is YYEEEE. With V trimmed by 1 base and J by 2 bases, 2 bases remained unmatched. This CDR3 contains 15 residues. The CDR3 coding sequence is TGTGCCAGCAGCTTGACAGGGGCCACTAATGAAAAACTGTTTTTT. Amino acids: CASSLTGATNEKLFF.

This clone was counted a few times. The J gene is TRBJ1-1, the V gene TRBV19; the D is unclear. Germline CDR1 and CDR2: LNHDA and SQIVND (reference sequence). V lost 5 bases, J lost 2 bases, and 9 bases lay in between. The CDR3 covers 13 residues. CDR3 protein: CASSWRENTEAFF. The CDR3 DNA reads TGTGCCAGTAGTTGGCGGGAAAACACTGAAGCTTTCTTT. Full variable domain (missing parts from reference TRBV19 and TRBJ1-1): DGGITQSPKYLFRKEGQNVTLSCEQNLNHDAMYWYRQDPGQGLRLIYYSQIVNDFQKGDIAEGYSVSREKKESFPLTVTSAQKNPTAFYLCASSWRENTEAFFGQGTRLTVV.

The table lists this clone with a few counts. The CDR3 reads CASSPGGSGAEQYF. The CDR3 DNA is TGTGCCAGCAGTCCCGGGGGTAGCGGGGCCGAGCAGTACTTC. This rearrangement joins TRBV6-5 to TRBJ2-7; the match to TRBD2 covers 8 bases. Per the germline V gene, CDR1 is MNHEY and CDR2 is SVGAGI. The CDR3 sequence is 14 residues long. The ends lost 5 bases at V and 6 bases at J; junction bases unmatched: 9.

The gene calls are TRBV4-1 and TRBJ1-4, with a weak D call TRBD1 (5 bases). The V end lost 4 bases, the J end lost 5 bases, and 23 bases lay between the germline ends. This CDR3 region has 18 residues. Germline assignment: CDR1 MGHRA and CDR2 YSYEKL. The CDR3 loop reads CASSPRDSRMPRNEKLFF. CDR3 DNA: TGCGCCAGCAGCCCTCGGGACTCCAGGATGCCTAGAAATGAAAAACTGTTTTTT.

The rearrangement uses TRBV19 and TRBJ1-2; 7 bases line up with TRBD1. Trimming cost V 6 bases and J 8 bases; bases outside gene matches: 12. Germline V gene sequence: CDR1 LNHDA, CDR2 SQIVND (reference sequence). CDR3 size: 14 residues. This chain's CDR3 is CASRLLEGAGGYTF. The CDR3, as DNA: TGTGCCAGTAGGCTTCTGGAGGGGGCGGGAGGCTACACCTTC.

The gene calls are TRBV6-5 and TRBJ2-1; possibly TRBD2 for D (7 bases). Trimming cost V 4 bases and J 7 bases, with 17 bases left between them. The CDR3 contains 15 residues. Germline CDR1 reads MNHEY; CDR2 reads SVGAGI. The CDR3 DNA reads as TGTGCCAGCAGTTCGGGGGGCCGGGGTATGAATGAGCAGTTCTTC. It is translated as CASSSGGRGMNEQFF.

V is TRBV2 and J is TRBJ2-3; the D is unclear. Germline V gene sequence: CDR1 SNHLY, CDR2 FYNNEI. V lost 9 bases and J lost 1, with 8 bases in between. This CDR3 region has 12 residues. The chain's CDR3 is CARNLGTDTQYF. In DNA form, the CDR3 reads TGTGCCAGAAATCTCGGCACAGATACGCAGTATTTT.

Here the CDR3 reads CSVPRGGQYF. In DNA form, the CDR3 reads TGCAGTGTACCGCGGGGTGGGCAGTATTTT. J is TRBJ2-3 and V is TRBV20-1; a weak D match, TRBD2 (6 bases). The CDR3 has 10 residues. Germline CDR1 reads DFQATT; CDR2 reads SNEGSKA (reference sequence). V gave up 7 bases and J gave up 11 bases, with 13 bases separating them.

The chain uses TRBV9 and TRBJ1-4, with a possible D match to TRBD1 (5 bases). V was trimmed by 0 bases and J by 1 base, leaving 13 bases between them. Per germline, CDR1 SGDLS and CDR2 YYNGEE. The CDR3 spans 17 residues. CDR3 region: CASSVGYGGITNEKLFF. The CDR3 bases are TGTGCCAGCAGCGTAGGCTACGGGGGGATAACTAATGAAAAACTGTTTTTT.

The chain carries TRBV25-1 and TRBJ2-4; maybe TRBD2 (6 bases). Germline loops: CDR1 MGHDK, CDR2 SYGVNS. The V end lost 7 bases, the J end lost 9 bases, and 16 bases lay between the germline ends. This CDR3 region has 13 residues. DNA of the CDR3: TGTGCCAGCAACCTCCCCGGGACTCCCATTCAGTACTTC. It specifies CASNLPGTPIQYF.

The rearrangement joins TRBV14 to TRBJ2-2; D is unresolved. The germline V gene encodes CDR1 SGHDN and CDR2 FVKESK. Trimming took 4 bases from V and 5 from J, leaving 8 bases between them. There are 13 residues in the CDR3. The CDR3 DNA reads TGTGCCAGCAGCCGTCAGAAGACCGGGGAGCTGTTTTTT. Amino acids: CASSRQKTGELFF.

The chain joins TRBV5-6 to TRBJ1-3; D not certain. The CDR3 spans 15 residues. Germline lookup yields CDR1 SGHDT and CDR2 YYEEEE. The V end lost 4 bases, the J end lost 0 bases, and 11 bases lay between the germline ends. CDR3: CASSTRLGSGNTIYF. For the CDR3, the DNA is TGTGCCAGCAGCACCCGACTTGGCTCTGGAAACACCATATATTTT.

The chain is built from TRBV4-3 and TRBJ1-1; D might be TRBD1 (6 bases). With 4 bases removed from V and 8 bases from J, the gap between germline ends came to 20 bases. Germline CDR1 reads LGHNA; CDR2 reads YSLEER. The CDR3 is 15 residues long. The CDR3 region is CASSLVQGRRFEAFF. As DNA, the CDR3 is TGCGCCAGCAGCCTCGTACAGGGTCGAAGATTCGAAGCTTTCTTT.

The chain combines TRBV18 with TRBJ2-1; 8 positions agree with TRBD1. The CDR3 is 16 residues long. J lost 8 bases, V lost 4 bases, and 13 bases had no gene match. Germline CDR1 KGHSH, CDR2 LQKENI. CDR3 sequence (DNA): TGTGCCAGCTCACGACGGGAATCGGACAGGGCGGATGAGCAGTTCTTC. Its protein product is CASSRRESDRADEQFF.

The chain is built from TRBV7-8 and TRBJ2-7; TRBD1 agrees at 9 bases. Trimming removed 3 bases from V and 2 bases from J; junction bases left unmatched: 5. Germline CDR1 is SGHVS and CDR2 is FQNEAQ. This CDR3 is built from 15 residues. The CDR3 nucleotides are TGTGCCAGCAGCTTGTTCGGGACAGGGCCCTACGAGCAGTACTTC. Amino acid sequence: CASSLFGTGPYEQYF.

The chain combines TRBV5-4 with TRBJ2-1; the D gene is possibly TRBD2 (5 bases). The CDR3 sequence is 15 residues long. V was shortened by 1 base and J by 0 bases, with 8 bases between the two germline ends. Germline CDR1 and CDR2: SGHNT and YYREEE (reference sequence). Here the CDR3 reads CASSLPSGSYNEQFF. The CDR3 DNA sequence: TGTGCCAGCAGCTTGCCAAGCGGCTCCTACAATGAGCAGTTCTTC.

The V gene is TRBV7-9, the J gene TRBJ1-5, with D maybe TRBD1 (5 bases). Germline CDR1 and CDR2: SEHNR and FQNEAQ (reference sequence). CDR3 length: 14 residues. Trimming pared 3 bases from V and 4 bases from J, leaving 10 bases between. DNA of the CDR3: TGTGCCAGCAGCTTTAACTCAGGGAATCAGCCCCAGCATTTT. It specifies CASSFNSGNQPQHF.

The genes are TRBV5-8 and TRBJ2-3; TRBD1 agrees at 7 bases. CDR1 is SGHTS, CDR2 YDEGEE, per germline. This CDR3 spans 15 amino acids. With 2 bases clipped from V and 0 bases from J, the junction kept 3 bases outside the gene matches. CDR3 residues: CASSFLQGSTDTQYF. In nucleotides, the CDR3 is TGTGCCAGCAGCTTTCTACAGGGGAGCACAGATACGCAGTATTTT. The complete variable domain, with remaining parts taken from reference TRBV5-8 and TRBJ2-3, reads EAGVTQSPTHLIKTRGQQATLRCSPISGHTSVYWYQQALGLGLQFLLWYDEGEERNRGNFPPRFSGRQFPNYSSELNVNALELEDSALYLCASSFLQGSTDTQYFGPGTRLTVL.

This chain joins TRBV5-6 and TRBJ1-2, with D unclear. The ends were cut back, 1 base at V and 7 bases at J, with 17 bases in the middle. The CDR3 spans 15 residues. Germline CDR1 is SGHDT and CDR2 is YYEEEE. Written as DNA, the CDR3 is TGTGCCAGCAGCTTGCGGAGCTTGAGTTTGTCTGGCTACACCTTC. It yields the protein CASSLRSLSLSGYTF.